Sequencing of this T cell receptor beta chain was carried out in a study of CD8 T cells in ankylosing spondylitis. Findings and caveats of the study: A motif in TCR beta, a set of 8 or 9 highly homologous variants, appeared characteristic of ankylosing spondylitis blood.

This clonotype was counted only a few times. What it binds is unknown. Trimming took 6 bases from V and 6 from J, leaving 17 bases between them. The CDR3 consists of 15 residues. Germline lookup yields CDR1 MNHEY and CDR2 SMNVEV (reference sequence). One entry per CDR3 protein, called by TCRdb with MiXCR from the 5' RACE reads. This sample has around 94,000 distinct CDR3 sequences; 9% occur once, and the top ten carry over 25%. The receptor was isolated from a male donor with ankylosing spondylitis. The sequencing sample was made of blood, either unsorted or a sorted T cell fraction (not recorded which). The rearrangement uses TRBV27 and TRBJ2-2; D may be TRBD1 (5 bases). The CDR3 is CASSFLTAYPGELFF. CDR3 DNA: TGTGCCAGCAGCTTTTTGACAGCATACCCCGGGGAGCTGTTTTTT.